This T cell receptor beta chain was captured by sequencing in a study of blood T cell repertoires in COVID-19. Study information: Acute and convalescent COVID-19 samples came from the United States, Italy and Spain.

A remark on this clone: Other DNA sequences in this sample translate to the same CDR3.

V lost 0 bases and J 7 bases, leaving 10 bases between the germline ends. Looked up from germline, CDR1 is LGHDT and CDR2 is YNNKEL (reference sequence). The CDR3 is 13 amino acids. Sequenced by immunoSEQ multiplex PCR; TCRdb stores in-frame clones only, minus some. The repertoire consists of under 250,000 clones, with about nine tenths occurring once and the leading ten covering 6.5%. The TCR comes from a man between 60 and 70 years old who had recovered from COVID-19. The chain employs TRBV3-1 (or the pseudogene TRBV3-2) and TRBJ2-7; tentative D call: TRBD2 (7 bases). The sample was peripheral blood. The CDR3 reads CASSQDGRGEQYF. CDR3 in DNA: TGTGCCAGCAGCCAAGATGGGAGGGGGGAGCAGTACTTC.